Listed here are 5 T cell receptor beta chains from one sample, sequenced in a study of blood T cell repertoires in COVID-19 (dated by TCRdb to 2020 to 2022). Libraries were constructed by the immunoSEQ multiplex PCR assay. Drawn from immuneACCESS, this table holds only the in-frame rearrangements with V and J called that TCRdb kept. Clones are partly lost; checked studies trace under half to an unresolved V gene and leave the rest unexplained. This sample lists a few hundred thousand clones; around 84% were detected once. The top ten clones comprise 8% to 11% of the sample. The sequenced sample was peripheral blood. The source of these receptors is a woman older than 75 with COVID-19, enrolled during active disease.

The rearrangement uses TRBV6-2 or TRBV6-3 and TRBJ1-5, with 9 bases identical to TRBD1. The CDR3 sequence is 14 residues long. Germline CDR1 reads MNHEY; CDR2 reads SVGEGT. The J segment lost 6 bases and the V segment lost 6 bases, leaving 6 bases of the junction unmatched. The CDR3 bases are TGTGCCAGCAGCGACGGGACAGGGAGTCAGCCCCAGCATTTT. This gives the protein CASSDGTGSQPQHF.

V is TRBV2 and J is TRBJ2-3, with TRBD2 identical over 9 bases. Germline V gene data show CDR1 as SNHLY and CDR2 as FYNNEI. The V segment lost 4 bases and the J segment 5 bases; nucleotides outside the gene matches: 10. The CDR3 extends over 16 amino acids. Here the CDR3 reads CASSGERGVVGDTQYF. CDR3 nucleotide sequence: TGTGCCAGCAGTGGAGAGCGGGGGGTTGTCGGAGATACGCAGTATTTT.

The rearrangement joins TRBV19 to TRBJ2-3, with D possibly being TRBD2 (6 bases). CDR1 LNHDA and CDR2 SQIVND come from the germline V gene (reference sequence). The CDR3 has 15 amino acids. V gave up 6 bases and J gave up 2 bases, with 15 bases separating them. The CDR3 is CASRSGGGYTDTQYF. CDR3 in DNA: TGTGCCAGTAGGTCAGGTGGGGGGTACACAGATACGCAGTATTTT.

The chain couples TRBV28 to TRBJ1-2, with a tentative D call TRBD1 (5 bases). The V end was cut by 7 bases, the J end by 4 bases, with 22 bases between. The germline gives CDR1 MDHEN, CDR2 SYDVKM. This CDR3 is built from 16 residues. The CDR3 reads CASTTPGTPALYGYTF. The CDR3 bases are TGTGCCAGCACCACCCCCGGGACTCCGGCCCTCTATGGCTACACCTTC.

V gene TRBV29-1 combines with J gene TRBJ2-2, with TRBD1 matching over 11 bases. V was pared by 4 bases and J by 0 bases, with 1 base of the junction left unmatched. This CDR3 spans 15 amino acids. From germline, CDR1 is SQVTM and CDR2 ANQGSEA. Here the CDR3 reads CSVVDRGPNTGELFF. DNA for the CDR3: TGCAGCGTTGTGGACAGGGGGCCGAACACCGGGGAGCTGTTTTTT.